This is a list of T cell receptor beta chains from one sample in a study of T cell changes during pregnancy in multiple sclerosis. This table comes from immunoSEQ multiplex PCR, and its TCRdb copy is limited to in-frame clones, with some not included. The sample holds roughly 80,000 clones, about 91% seen once. The sample was peripheral blood, taken before pregnancy. Every receptor here comes from a female donor with multiple sclerosis, enrolled in a pregnancy study. Each CDR3 is given with its conserved first and last residue. Each record gives: clone size, D gene, V gene, J gene, CDR3 DNA, CDR3 protein. The D gene is left open where the match is weak. Size is omitted from some rows. Given values are once, few, many or a class for expanded clones.

size: -
D: -
V: TRBV2
J: TRBJ2-1
DNA: TGTGCCAGCAGTTCATCTAGAAGCAATGAGCAGTTCTTC
CDR3: CASSSSRSNEQFF

size: -
D: -
V: TRBV2
J: TRBJ1-6
DNA: TGTGCCAGCAGTGATGGGGCGGGGGCGTTAAGCTCCTATAATTCACCCCTCCACTTT
CDR3: CASSDGAGALSSYNSPLHF

size: -
D: TRBD1
V: TRBV5-5
J: TRBJ1-2
DNA: TGTGCCAGGCCACAGCTTCCCCATGGGACAGGGCGATACTATGGCTACACCTTC
CDR3: CARPQLPHGTGRYYGYTF

size: -
D: TRBD2
V: TRBV4-1
J: TRBJ2-3
DNA: TGCGCCAGCAGCCTCAGCCAGCGGGGGGTTCTTACAGATACGCAGTATTTT
CDR3: CASSLSQRGVLTDTQYF

size: -
D: -
V: TRBV27
J: TRBJ2-2
DNA: TGTGCCAGCAGTATCGGGGTGTGGACCGGGGAGCTGTTTTTT
CDR3: CASSIGVWTGELFF

size: -
D: TRBD2
V: TRBV5-4
J: TRBJ2-2
DNA: TGTGCCAGCAGCTCGGCAGGGAGGGCCACCGGGGAGCTGTTTTTT
CDR3: CASSSAGRATGELFF

size: -
D: -
V: TRBV12-5
J: TRBJ1-1
DNA: TGTGCTAGTGGTTTGAGTCCGTCGGGGGCTTTCTTT
CDR3: CASGLSPSGAFF

size: -
D: -
V: TRBV2
J: TRBJ1-1
DNA: TGTGCCAGCAGATCCGGGACACTGAACACTGAAGCTTTCTTT
CDR3: CASRSGTLNTEAFF

size: -
D: -
V: TRBV15
J: TRBJ1-1
DNA: TGTGCCACCAGCGCACAGGGTGGAACTGAAGCTTTCTTT
CDR3: CATSAQGGTEAFF

size: -
D: TRBD1
V: TRBV6-1
J: TRBJ1-1
DNA: TGTGCCAGCAGTAGCGGACAGGGTGGAACTGAAGCTTTCTTT
CDR3: CASSSGQGGTEAFF

size: -
D: TRBD1
V: TRBV30
J: TRBJ1-1
DNA: TGTGCCTGGCAGGGGGAGAACACTGAAGCTTTCTTT
CDR3: CAWQGENTEAFF

size: once
D: -
V: TRBV6-6
J: TRBJ1-2
DNA: TGTGCCAGCAGTTACTCAGGAGGGGCTAACTATGGCTACACCTTC
CDR3: CASSYSGGANYGYTF

size: -
D: -
V: TRBV2
J: TRBJ1-3
DNA: TGTGCCAGCAGCCTGACAGTCTCTGGAAACACCATATATTTT
CDR3: CASSLTVSGNTIYF

size: -
D: TRBD1
V: TRBV5-4
J: TRBJ1-2
DNA: TGTGCCAGCAGCTTGACAGGGGTAACTAACTATGGCTACACCTTC
CDR3: CASSLTGVTNYGYTF

size: -
D: -
V: TRBV5-1
J: TRBJ2-3
DNA: TGCGCCAGCAGCTTGGACAGGGATTTTACAGATACGCAGTATTTT
CDR3: CASSLDRDFTDTQYF

size: -
D: -
V: TRBV5-5
J: TRBJ2-1
DNA: TGTGCCAGCAGCTCATACACTACGGGGGAGCAGTTCTTC
CDR3: CASSSYTTGEQFF

size: once
D: TRBD2
V: TRBV27
J: TRBJ2-3
DNA: TGTGCCAGCAGTCCTAGCGGGGAAGTCACAGATACGCAGTATTTT
CDR3: CASSPSGEVTDTQYF

size: once
D: -
V: TRBV9
J: TRBJ2-2
DNA: TGTGCCAGCAGAGAAAGGGAGACCGGGGAGCTGTTTTTT
CDR3: CASRERETGELFF

size: -
D: TRBD1
V: TRBV5-1
J: TRBJ2-5
DNA: TGCGCCAGCAGCCAGTGGACAGGGCGGGAGACCCAGTACTTC
CDR3: CASSQWTGRETQYF